This is a list of T cell receptor beta chains from one sample in a study of siplizumab effects on memory and regulatory T cells. TCRdb's table, derived via immunoSEQ multiplex PCR, lists solely in-frame clones and lacks some. The data contain some 100,000 clones, 80% to 95% of them seen just once; the ten biggest clones take up 2.5% to 3%. The source material was CD4+ T cells sorted from blood. All receptors come from a human donor in good health. Some clones in this sample may be carry-over from other donors' samples. CDR3s include the opening cysteine and the closing phenylalanine or tryptophan. D genes are given only for firm matches. Clone size is not always given. Where it is, it says once, few, many or a class for expanded clones.

d_gene	j_gene	v_gene	abundance	CDR3nt	CDR3aa
TRBD1	TRBJ1-2	TRBV6-5	-	TGTGCCAGCAGTCCACGGACAGGGGGAGGCTACACCTTC	CASSPRTGGGYTF
TRBD1	TRBJ2-7	TRBV5-1	-	TGCGCCAGCAGCTTGGGACAGGGGACCCCCGAGCAGTACTTC	CASSLGQGTPEQYF
-	TRBJ2-2	TRBV25-1	-	TGTGCCAGCAGATACTCCGGGACAAGAAACACCGGGGAGCTGTTTTTT	CASRYSGTRNTGELFF
TRBD1	TRBJ1-2	TRBV5-1	-	TGCGCCAGCAGCTCGGACGGCCGGGACAGGGGCCGGAATGGCTACACCTTC	CASSSDGRDRGRNGYTF
TRBD1	TRBJ1-2	TRBV19	-	TGTGCCAGTAGTATAGCCTCTTGGGACAGGGGAGAGGACTATGGCTACACCTTC	CASSIASWDRGEDYGYTF
TRBD2	TRBJ2-3	TRBV19	-	TGTGCCAGTAGCTCGCTAGCGGGAGTTCGAGATACGCAGTATTTT	CASSSLAGVRDTQYF
TRBD2	TRBJ2-7	TRBV11-3	once	TGTGCCAGCAGCTTAGGACTAGCGGCCCCCTACGAGCAGTACTTC	CASSLGLAAPYEQYF
-	TRBJ1-1	TRBV2	-	TGTGCCAGCAGTGTGACAGGGAACACTGAAGCTTTCTTT	CASSVTGNTEAFF
TRBD2	TRBJ2-7	TRBV6-6	once	TGTGCCAGCAGATTTACTAGCGGGGACTCCTACGAGCAGTACTTC	CASRFTSGDSYEQYF
-	TRBJ2-2	TRBV28	-	TGTGCCAGCAGTTCGCCCGGGACGACGATGACCGGGGAGCTGTTTTTT	CASSSPGTTMTGELFF
TRBD1	TRBJ1-1	TRBV19	-	TGTGCCAGTAGTGCCGAATCGACAGGGGGCCAGAGTGAAGCTTTCTTT	CASSAESTGGQSEAFF
-	TRBJ2-6	TRBV27	-	TGTGCCAGCAGTTTAAATGGGGCCAACGTCCTGACTTTC	CASSLNGANVLTF
TRBD2	TRBJ2-1	TRBV15	-	TGTGCCACCAGCCCCTTGGCGGGAGTTGTTAATGAGCAGTTCTTC	CATSPLAGVVNEQFF
-	TRBJ1-4	TRBV4-1	-	TGCGCCAGCAGCCAATCCGGGGGCGGAGCGGCTAATGAAAAACTGTTTTTT	CASSQSGGGAANEKLFF
-	TRBJ2-5	TRBV7-2	-	TGTGCCAGCAGCCCCCGAGGGGGGTCGGTAATGGAGACCCAGTACTTC	CASSPRGGSVMETQYF
-	TRBJ2-7	TRBV10-3	-	TGTGCCATCAGTGAGATTGACTACGAGCAGTACTTC	CAISEIDYEQYF
-	TRBJ1-3	TRBV18	-	TGTGCCAGCTCACCTCCCGGCTCTGGAAACACCATATATTTT	CASSPPGSGNTIYF
TRBD2	TRBJ2-2	TRBV19	-	TGTGCCAGTACCAGTAGCGGGAGGGCCGGAACCGGGGAGCTGTTTTTT	CASTSSGRAGTGELFF
-	TRBJ2-3	TRBV7-3	-	TGTGCCAGCAGCCCCCTCGGGGTCCAAGGGGATACGCAGTATTTT	CASSPLGVQGDTQYF
-	TRBJ2-3	TRBV5-1	once	TGCGCCAGCAGCTTTTATTTATCGGCAGATACGCAGTATTTT	CASSFYLSADTQYF
TRBD1	TRBJ2-3	TRBV19	-	TGTGCCAGTAGTACAAGGAGACAGGGGGGTATCACAGATACGCAGTATTTT	CASSTRRQGGITDTQYF
-	TRBJ2-3	TRBV27	-	TGTGCCAGCAGACAGCGTGGCCATCTTCTCACAGATACGCAGTATTTT	CASRQRGHLLTDTQYF
-	TRBJ1-2	TRBV19	few	TGTGCCAGTCTTGGGCAGGGGTATGGCTACACCTTC	CASLGQGYGYTF
-	TRBJ2-7	TRBV29-1	few	TGCAGCGTTGCCCGGGACACCTACGAGCAGTACTTC	CSVARDTYEQYF
TRBD1	TRBJ1-3	TRBV19	-	TGTGCCAGTAGTTTTGCCGGGACAGGGGTCTCTGGAAACACCATATATTTT	CASSFAGTGVSGNTIYF
-	TRBJ1-1	TRBV19	-	TGTGCCAGTAGTAGGGGGGAAGGCCCTACAACTGAAGCTTTCTTT	CASSRGEGPTTEAFF
TRBD2	TRBJ2-1	TRBV7-2	-	TGTGCCAGCAGCTCAAGCACGGGACTAGTCCACAATGAGCAGTTCTTC	CASSSSTGLVHNEQFF
-	TRBJ2-1	TRBV27	-	TGTGCCAGCAGTTTCGCGGAGGGTGAGCAGTTCTTC	CASSFAEGEQFF
TRBD2	TRBJ2-2	TRBV28	few	TGTGCCAGCACCCCGGAAACGACTAGCGTATCCGGGGAGCTGTTTTTT	CASTPETTSVSGELFF
-	TRBJ2-2	TRBV5-5	-	TGTGCCAGCACCCAACTGGACTATTTTACCGGGGAGCTGTTTTTT	CASTQLDYFTGELFF
-	TRBJ1-2	TRBV19	-	TGTGCCAGTAGTATTTTTACCAACTATGGCTACACCTTC	CASSIFTNYGYTF
-	TRBJ2-6	TRBV29-1	-	TGCAGCGTTGCCCCCTTCTCTGGGGCCAACGTCCTGACTTTC	CSVAPFSGANVLTF
TRBD2	TRBJ2-1	TRBV5-1	-	TGCGCCAGCAGCTTGGCTGGGACTAGCGGGTCCTTGAGCTCCTACAATGAGCAGTTCTTC	CASSLAGTSGSLSSYNEQFF
-	TRBJ2-7	TRBV7-9	-	TGTGCCAGCAGCTTCGACTACGAGCAGTACTTC	CASSFDYEQYF
-	TRBJ1-5	TRBV2	-	TGTGCCAGCAGTTACATTTATAGCAATCAGCCCCAGCATTTT	CASSYIYSNQPQHF
-	TRBJ1-2	TRBV19	-	TGTGCCAGTAGTATAACTACCGCCATTCAAAAAGCTAACTATGGCTACACCTTC	CASSITTAIQKANYGYTF
TRBD1	TRBJ2-2	TRBV5-6	-	TGTGCCAGCAGCCGAACAGGGGCCGGGGAGCTGTTTTTT	CASSRTGAGELFF
-	TRBJ1-3	TRBV6-5	-	TGTGCCAGCAGTTTAGGGTCGGGTCGATCTGGAAACACCATATATTTT	CASSLGSGRSGNTIYF
-	TRBJ2-7	TRBV10-3	-	TGTGCCACCCCGTGGGAGTACGGCTCCTACGAGCAGTACTTC	CATPWEYGSYEQYF
-	TRBJ1-2	TRBV25-1	-	TGTGCCAGCAGTGAATGGGGTGGGACTAACTATGGCTACACCTTC	CASSEWGGTNYGYTF
TRBD2	TRBJ2-7	TRBV11-2	-	TGTGCCAGCAGCCACCTAAATAGTCCGGGAGGGGGTGAGCAGTACTTC	CASSHLNSPGGGEQYF
TRBD2	TRBJ2-5	TRBV5-1	-	TGCGCCAGCAGCTTGGGGCTAGCGGGAGGGCCGGAGACCCAGTACTTC	CASSLGLAGGPETQYF
-	TRBJ1-4	TRBV30	-	TGTGCCTGGAGTGTTCTGGGTAGTGAAAAACTGTTTTTT	CAWSVLGSEKLFF
TRBD1	TRBJ2-1	TRBV7-3	once	TGTGCCAGCAGCACGGACAGGGGGGTAAGGAATGAGCAGTTCTTC	CASSTDRGVRNEQFF
TRBD1	TRBJ2-7	TRBV29-1	-	TGCAGCGTTGTCCGGGACAGGGCCTACGAGCAGTACTTC	CSVVRDRAYEQYF
-	TRBJ1-1	TRBV6-1	-	TGTGCCAGCAGTATGAAGGGCTGGAACACTGAAGCTTTCTTT	CASSMKGWNTEAFF